One and the same sample provided the 30 T cell receptor beta chains below, sequenced in a study of T cell clonality in common variable immunodeficiency. Study results and caveats: Common variable immunodeficiency TCR beta sequences reportedly had fewer deletions and N-nucleotide insertions.

Antigens of these TCRs are unknown. Sequencing was performed with immunoSEQ multiplex PCR; in TCRdb, only in-frame clones are kept and a portion is missing. This sample has around 42,000 clones, each found more than once. The sequencing input was peripheral blood mononuclear cells. These receptors were obtained from a human donor with common variable immunodeficiency.

This clone was detected a few times. The read terminates 3 residues before the CDR3 end, so the remaining end is supplied by the germline J gene. J is TRBJ2-3 and V is TRBV2, with 7 nucleotides matching TRBD1. There are 16 residues in the CDR3. V shed 7 bases and J 0 bases; nucleotides not matched to a gene: 10. The germline V gene has CDR1 SNHLY and CDR2 FYNNEI. The sequenced CDR3 bases are TGTGCCAGCACCTCGGGACAGTTCCCTAGCACAGATACG. This encodes CASTSGQFPSTDT. The full CDR3 protein is CASTSGQFPSTDTQYF.

A remark on this clone: With the read ending 3 residues before the CDR3 end, the germline J gene is used to fill in that end. The J gene is TRBJ1-6, the V gene TRBV7-8; 7 nucleotides match TRBD1. CDR1 and CDR2 from the germline V gene are SGHVS and FQNEAQ. After removal of 1 base from V and 7 bases from J, the junction contained 7 bases not matched to a gene. The CDR3 runs 16 residues. The CDR3 bases that were read are TGTGCCAGCAGCTTAGGACAGGGCAGGGGGAATTCACCC. Amino acid sequence: CASSLGQGRGNSP. The entire CDR3 protein is CASSLGQGRGNSPLHF.

This clone was counted many times. This CDR3 is CASSIEGRSYNEQFF. CDR3 DNA, as far as it was read: TGTGCCAGTAGTATAGAGGGGCGCTCCTACAATGAG. The chain is built from TRBV19 and TRBJ2-1; TRBD1 is a possible D gene (5 bases). The CDR3 goes on 3 residues after the read ends, and that part is filled in from the germline J gene. Trimming removed 0 bases at V and 0 bases at J, with 6 bases between. The germline CDR1 and CDR2 sequences are LNHDA and SQIVND (reference sequence). The CDR3 runs to 15 residues.

This clone has at least ten counts. The read gets to within 3 residues of the CDR3 end, and the germline J gene fills in the rest. This chain uses TRBV5-1 with TRBJ2-5; a weak D match, TRBD2 (6 bases). In germline, CDR1 is SGHRS, CDR2 YFSETQ. The CDR3 covers 16 residues. Between the trimmed V and J ends, which lost 4 bases and 1 base, there was a span of 17 bases. The CDR3 sequence is CASSPTRGGSQETQYF. Incomplete CDR3 DNA: TGCGCCAGCAGCCCTACCCGGGGAGGATCCCAAGAGACC.

This clone was found many times. The sequenced fragment ends 3 residues before the CDR3 boundary, so the rest is inferred from the germline J gene. The genes are TRBV10-3 and TRBJ2-1; 9 positions match TRBD2. This CDR3 has 17 residues. Germline trimming cut 0 bases from V and 5 bases from J; bases unmatched to any gene: 8. Germline values: CDR1 ENHRY, CDR2 SYGVKD. The part of the CDR3 DNA that was read is TGTGCCATCAGTGAGTCGCAAGCTAGCGGGGACAACAATGAG. This gives the protein CAISESQASGDNNE. The whole CDR3 reads CAISESQASGDNNEQFF.

This clone was seen a handful of times. The DNA ends 3 residues before the CDR3 does, and the rest of the CDR3 is filled in from the germline J gene. V is TRBV19 and J is TRBJ2-3; possibly TRBD2 for D (6 bases). The germline gives CDR1 LNHDA, CDR2 SQIVND (reference sequence). Trimming removed 5 bases at V and 4 bases at J, with 10 bases between. The CDR3 has 13 amino acids. The covered CDR3 bases are TGTGCCAGTAGTCTCCGGAGGGCAGATACG. Its translation is CASSLRRADT. The complete CDR3 protein is CASSLRRADTQYF.

Of note for this clone: The missing CDR3 end, 3 residues past where the read stops, is filled in from the germline J gene. The chain employs TRBV11-3 and TRBJ2-1, with a possible D match to TRBD1 (5 bases). The CDR3 totals 13 residues. V shed 1 base and J shed 7 bases, with 8 bases lying between them. Germline values: CDR1 SGHNT, CDR2 YENEEA. The part of the CDR3 DNA that was read is TGTGCCAGCAGCTTAGGGGCAGGGAATGAG. It specifies CASSLGAGNE. The CDR3 in its entirety is CASSLGAGNEQFF.

About this clone itself: The DNA ends 3 residues before the CDR3 does, and the rest of the CDR3 is filled in from the germline J gene. This rearrangement joins TRBV2 to TRBJ2-3; D is unresolved. The germline CDR1 and CDR2 sequences are SNHLY and FYNNEI. The length of the CDR3 is 12 residues. The ends were cut back, 5 bases at V and 1 base at J, with 4 bases in the middle. CDR3 sequence: CASSSGTDTQYF. The sequenced part of the CDR3 DNA is TGTGCCAGCAGTTCAGGCACAGATACG.

This clone was observed many times. The read ends 3 residues shy of where the CDR3 ends; the end is completed using the germline J gene. The genes are TRBV6-2 or TRBV6-3 and TRBJ1-5; TRBD1 matches 8 bases. Germline CDR1 reads MNHEY; CDR2 reads SVGEGT. This CDR3 spans 16 amino acids. Trimming removed 9 bases from V and 0 bases from J; junction bases left unmatched: 10. The CDR3 here is CARAPTGALSNQPQHF. The sequenced part of the CDR3 DNA is TGTGCCAGGGCCCCGACAGGGGCTCTTAGCAATCAGCCC.

In its sample, this clone is medium-sized. From the germline J gene comes the end of the CDR3, since the read stops 3 residues before it. The chain has TRBV5-1 and TRBJ2-5, with TRBD1 matching over 10 bases. CDR3 length: 16 residues. With V trimmed by 2 bases and J by 2 bases, 6 bases remained unmatched. From germline, CDR1 is SGHRS and CDR2 YFSETQ. The sequenced CDR3 bases are TGCGCCAGCAGCTTCCGGGACAGGGGTGTTCAAGAGACC. Translated: CASSFRDRGVQET. The whole CDR3 reads CASSFRDRGVQETQYF.

This clone was counted ten times or more. Other DNA sequences from this sample encode an identical CDR3 as well. This CDR3 reads CASSPRTDTQYF. CDR3 DNA (partial): TGTGCCAGTAGTCCTCGGACAGATACG. This chain connects TRBV19 to TRBJ2-3; D call uncertain. The CDR3 is cut off 3 residues early in the read; its end comes from the germline J gene. Trimming took off 5 bases at V and 3 bases at J, with 6 bases between the two ends. Germline V gene sequence: CDR1 LNHDA, CDR2 SQIVND (reference sequence). The CDR3 length is 12 residues.

This clone was seen at least ten times. Read data end 3 residues before the CDR3 end; the end is taken from the germline J gene. J is TRBJ2-1 and V is TRBV20-1; 11 bases agree with TRBD2. CDR3 length: 16 amino acids. The V segment lost 3 bases and the J segment 4 bases; nucleotides outside the gene matches: 8. Per the germline V gene, CDR1 is DFQATT and CDR2 is SNEGSKA (reference sequence). Partial CDR3 DNA: TGCAGTGCTAGGGATAGCGGGAGGGCCGGGTACAATGAG. Translation gives CSARDSGRAGYNE. The whole CDR3 sequence is CSARDSGRAGYNEQFF.

Of note for this clone: The read ends 3 residues shy of where the CDR3 ends; the end is completed using the germline J gene. The chain links TRBV2 to TRBJ2-7, with 8 positions matching TRBD1. The CDR3 spans 12 residues. CDR1 is SNHLY and CDR2 is FYNNEI in the germline V gene. The J segment lost 6 bases and the V segment lost 9 bases, leaving 7 bases of the junction unmatched. CDR3 residues: CARGTGGPEQYF. The sequenced CDR3 bases are TGTGCCAGAGGGACAGGCGGCCCCGAG.

This clone was picked up many times. The CDR3 extends 3 residues past the end of the read, so its final part is completed from the germline J gene. V gene TRBV30 combines with J gene TRBJ2-7; TRBD1 matches at 9 bases. This CDR3 is 14 amino acids long. Germline V gene sequence: CDR1 GTSNPN, CDR2 SVGIG (reference sequence). The junction had 5 bases not matched to a gene; V was cut back by 2 bases and J by 3 bases. CDR3 DNA, as far as it was read: TGTGCCTGGAGTTCGGGACAGGGAAGCTACGAG. Translation gives CAWSSGQGSYE. The whole CDR3 sequence reads CAWSSGQGSYEQYF.

There are a few counts of this clone. This chain's CDR3 is CASSIDRSGLAGQETQYF. The covered CDR3 bases are TGTGCCAGTAGTATAGATAGGTCTGGCTTAGCGGGCCAAGAGACC. The V call is TRBV19, the J call TRBJ2-5, with 7 bases identical to TRBD2. With the read ending 3 residues before the CDR3 end, the germline J gene is used to fill in that end. J was trimmed by 1 base and V by 0 bases; bases with no gene match: 11. From germline, CDR1 is LNHDA and CDR2 SQIVND (reference sequence). CDR3 length: 18 amino acids.

Many counts were recorded for this clone. The read ends 3 residues early relative to the CDR3; the germline J gene fills the gap. This chain links TRBV10-1 with TRBJ1-5; 8 bases align to TRBD1. There are 14 residues in the CDR3. J gave up 6 bases and V 6 bases, and 7 bases lay outside the gene matches. Germline V lookup: CDR1 WNHNN, CDR2 SYGVQD (reference sequence). CDR3 DNA, as far as it was read: TGCGCCAGCAGAAAAGACAGGGGCTGTCAGCCC. Encoded protein: CASRKDRGCQP. The whole CDR3 protein reads CASRKDRGCQPQHF.

This clone was seen many times. The read gets to within 3 residues of the CDR3 end, and the germline J gene fills in the rest. The chain is built from TRBV5-1 and TRBJ1-4, with D uncertain. The CDR3 has 15 amino acids. CDR1 is SGHRS and CDR2 is YFSETQ in the germline V gene. V was pared by 4 bases and J by 8 bases, with 18 bases between. The sequenced part of the CDR3 DNA is TGCGCCAGCAGCCTCGGGGTGGCCGGCGGCGAAAAA. Translated, it gives CASSLGVAGGEK. The complete CDR3 protein is CASSLGVAGGEKLFF.

For this clone: The read halts 3 residues ahead of the CDR3 end, with the missing end drawn from the germline J gene. The chain couples TRBV7-9 to TRBJ2-1, with D possibly being TRBD1 (5 bases). Germline V CDR1 and CDR2: SEHNR, FQNEAQ (reference sequence). CDR3 length equals 13 residues. Trimming shortened V by 4 bases and J by 6 bases, and 10 bases separated the two germline ends. The covered CDR3 bases are TGTGCCAGCAGCTCTGGGGCCGGCAATGAG. Its protein is CASSSGAGNE. The whole CDR3 protein is CASSSGAGNEQFF.

About this clone itself: The read ends 3 residues shy of where the CDR3 ends; the end is completed using the germline J gene. The rearrangement links TRBV6-1 to TRBJ2-7; a weak D match, TRBD2 (5 bases). Between the trimmed V and J ends, which lost 4 bases and 4 bases, there was a span of 8 bases. The length of the CDR3 is 12 residues. CDR1 is MNHNS and CDR2 is SASEGT in the germline V gene. The sequenced CDR3 bases are TGTGCCAGCAGTGGAGAGGGTTACGAG. It codes for CASSGEGYE. The entire CDR3 protein reads CASSGEGYEQYF.

As regards this clone: The read ends 3 residues before the CDR3 terminus; that terminus is restored from the germline J gene. The chain has TRBV19 and TRBJ1-2; 7 nucleotides align to TRBD1. V shed 7 bases, J shed 1 base, and the junction held 9 bases outside the gene matches. Germline assignment: CDR1 LNHDA and CDR2 SQIVND (reference sequence). The CDR3 loop spans 15 amino acids. The CDR3: CASMDRDRDNYGYTF. Incomplete CDR3 DNA: TGTGCCAGTATGGACCGGGACAGAGATAACTATGGC.

There are a few counts of this clone. The read ends 3 residues before the CDR3 terminus; that terminus is restored from the germline J gene. The chain links TRBV2 to TRBJ2-6; maybe TRBD2 (6 bases). CDR3 size: 13 residues. Between the trimmed V and J ends, which lost 11 bases and 0 bases, there was a span of 8 bases. The germline CDR1 and CDR2 sequences are SNHLY and FYNNEI. CDR3 amino acids: CALGGSGANVLTF. Partial CDR3 DNA: TGTGCCCTGGGGGGCTCTGGGGCCAACGTC.

This clone occurred many times. The read finishes 3 residues shy of the CDR3 end, and the germline J gene is used to complete it. The chain links TRBV30 to TRBJ2-2; possibly TRBD2 for D (7 bases). The CDR3 has 15 amino acids. Trimming stripped 3 bases from V and 1 base from J, with 12 bases between. Germline lookup yields CDR1 GTSNPN and CDR2 SVGIG (reference sequence). The CDR3 bases that were read are TGTGCCTGGAGAGGGGGACTATTGAACACCGGGGAG. This encodes CAWRGGLLNTGE. The full-length CDR3 reads as CAWRGGLLNTGELFF.

In the case of this clone: Since a much larger clone is just one base distant, this may be a read error. Sequencing ends 3 residues short of the CDR3 end; the germline J gene provides the rest. This chain links TRBV7-8 with TRBJ2-1; D remains unclear. Looked up from germline, CDR1 is SGHVS and CDR2 is FQNEAQ. CDR3 length: 11 amino acids. V was clipped by 5 bases and J by 6 bases, with 5 bases between them. The CDR3 reads CASSVINEQFF. Partial CDR3 DNA: TGTGCCAGCAGCGTCATCAATGAG.

There are many counts of this clone. The CDR3 extends 3 residues past the end of the read, so its final part is completed from the germline J gene. The chain carries TRBV18 and TRBJ2-1, with TRBD2 identical over 8 bases. This CDR3 comprises 15 residues. Germline V gene sequence: CDR1 KGHSH, CDR2 LQKENI. Trimming cost V 5 bases and J 1 base; bases outside gene matches: 4. CDR3 amino acids: CASSSGLESYNEQFF. CDR3 DNA, as far as it was read: TGTGCCAGCTCATCGGGACTAGAATCCTACAATGAG.

This clone was recorded many times. The junction departs from germline at one end; a sequencing error may be responsible. The CDR3 goes on 3 residues after the read ends, and that part is filled in from the germline J gene. The rearrangement links TRBV19 to TRBJ2-3; tentatively, D is TRBD1 (5 bases). CDR1 is LNHDA and CDR2 is SQIVND in the germline V gene (reference sequence). The CDR3 has 15 amino acids. CDR3 DNA (partial): TGTACCAGTAGTATACAGGTTGGTGCCACAGATACG. It translates to CTSSIQVGATDT. The entire CDR3 sequence reads CTSSIQVGATDTQYF.

A note on this clone: The read ends 3 residues early relative to the CDR3; the germline J gene fills the gap. This chain connects TRBV19 to TRBJ2-7; TRBD1 matches 10 bases. CDR3 length: 15 amino acids. Germline V lookup: CDR1 LNHDA, CDR2 SQIVND (reference sequence). After removal of 1 base from V and 3 bases from J, the junction contained 3 bases not matched to a gene. This chain's CDR3 is CASSIGGQGIYEQYF. CDR3 DNA (partial): TGTGCCAGTAGTATAGGGGGACAGGGGATCTACGAG. Full variable domain (rest looked up from reference TRBV19 and TRBJ2-7): DGGITQSPKYLFRKEGQNVTLSCEQNLNHDAMYWYRQDPGQGLRLIYYSQIVNDFQKGDIAEGYSVSREKKESFPLTVTSAQKNPTAFYLCASSIGGQGIYEQYFGPGTRLTVT.

The table lists this clone with a few counts. The sequenced part of the CDR3 DNA is TGTGCCAGCAGTTCTAGATCCAATTCACCC. Translated, it gives CASSSRSNSP. The entire CDR3 protein reads CASSSRSNSPLHF. The rearrangement links TRBV7-9 to TRBJ1-6; D gene uncertain. The sequence runs out 3 residues before the end of the CDR3; the remainder is reconstructed from the germline J gene. V lost 6 bases and J lost 7, with 10 bases in between. The CDR3 spans 13 residues. CDR1 is SEHNR and CDR2 is FQNEAQ in the germline V gene (reference sequence).

A remark on this clone: With the read ending 3 residues before the CDR3 end, the germline J gene is used to fill in that end. The rearrangement links TRBV30 to TRBJ2-2; the D gene is possibly TRBD1 (6 bases). Per germline, CDR1 GTSNPN and CDR2 SVGIG (reference sequence). Trimming pared 2 bases from V and 9 bases from J, leaving 13 bases between. CDR3 length equals 13 residues. CDR3 bases read: TGTGCCTGGAGTCCAGGGGATGCAAGGGAG. It codes for CAWSPGDARE. The whole CDR3 reads CAWSPGDARELFF.

This clone was counted a few times. The CDR3 loop is CASSYSVANQPQHF. CDR3 DNA, as far as it was read: TGTGCCAGCAGCTACAGCGTAGCTAATCAGCCC. This rearrangement joins TRBV6-2 or TRBV6-3 to TRBJ1-5; D is ambiguous. The read halts 3 residues ahead of the CDR3 end, with the missing end drawn from the germline J gene. The CDR3 is made up of 14 amino acids. Per the germline V gene, CDR1 is MNHEY and CDR2 is SVGEGT. Trimming pared 6 bases from V and 4 bases from J, leaving 13 bases between.

CDR3 loop: CASSLAGTGSEKLFF. The covered CDR3 bases are TGTGCCAGCAGCTTAGCGGGGACAGGGAGTGAAAAA. This chain joins TRBV7-9 and TRBJ1-4, with 9 bases matching TRBD1. The read ends 3 residues before the CDR3 terminus; that terminus is restored from the germline J gene. Germline values: CDR1 SEHNR, CDR2 FQNEAQ (reference sequence). With V trimmed by 0 bases and J by 7 bases, 3 bases remained unmatched. This CDR3 region has 15 residues.